The present TCR beta chain was sequenced within a study of blood T cell repertoires in COVID-19. Participants, about 18 to 89 years old, spanned fewer than 30 US areas. Per the original data handling: Reference gene primer amplification yielded estimated nucleated cell counts. Here immunoSEQ multiplex PCR was the method, and the copy in TCRdb shows in-frame clones only, minus some. The V and J calls and clone size are taken from that table; D and trimming were inferred from the DNA. This sample carries 300,000 to 450,000 clones, around 89% of them seen once, and the ten largest clones take less than 1.5%. The CDR3 length is 19 residues. CDR1 SGHRS and CDR2 YFSETQ come from the germline V gene. Trimming took 0 bases from V and 0 from J; bases not matched to a gene: 12.

Sequences were obtained from PBMCs or T cells enriched from blood (not recorded which). The TCR sequence derives from a woman under 30 who had recovered from COVID-19. This sequence joins TRBV5-1 and TRBJ1-3, with 7 bases aligning to TRBD1. This CDR3 is CASSLALAGGSFSGNTIYF. Written as DNA, the CDR3 is TGCGCCAGCAGCTTGGCTTTGGCAGGGGGTTCCTTCTCTGGAAACACCATATATTTT.